Below are 21 T cell receptor beta chains sequenced from a single sample in a study of blood T cell repertoires in COVID-19. Measured with immunoSEQ multiplex PCR; TCRdb has only the in-frame clones, and not every one. This sample carries some 200,000 clones, around 87% of them seen once, and the ten largest clones take 2.7%. Material for sequencing was peripheral blood. The receptors were sampled from a man aged 35 to 55 with active or convalescent COVID-19.

This clone appeared a few times. The chain employs TRBV19 and TRBJ1-6; a possible D gene is TRBD1 (5 bases). The V end was cut by 3 bases, the J end by 9 bases, with 12 bases between. CDR1 and CDR2 from the germline V gene are LNHDA and SQIVND (reference sequence). This CDR3 has 14 amino acids. As DNA, the CDR3 is TGTGCCAGTAGTATCCCCGGCAGGGCTTCACCCCTCCACTTT. Its translation: CASSIPGRASPLHF.

This clone came up once. V gene TRBV9 combines with J gene TRBJ1-4; 8 bases match TRBD1. The CDR3 loop spans 14 amino acids. The V segment lost 4 bases and the J segment 6 bases; nucleotides outside the gene matches: 5. Per germline, CDR1 SGDLS and CDR2 YYNGEE. CDR3 amino acids: CASSFRGRDEKLFF. The DNA for the CDR3 is TGTGCCAGCAGCTTCAGGGGGCGCGATGAAAAACTGTTTTTT.

This rearrangement joins TRBV9 to TRBJ1-4; TRBD1 might be the D (5 bases). Trimming took off 5 bases at V and 8 bases at J, with 13 bases between the two ends. CDR3 length equals 13 residues. CDR1 SGDLS and CDR2 YYNGEE come from the germline V gene. Written as DNA, the CDR3 is TGTGCCAGCAGAGGGGCTTATGAGGAAAAACTGTTTTTT. This translates into CASRGAYEEKLFF.

V usage is TRBV6-5 and J usage is TRBJ1-1; tentative D call: TRBD1 (5 bases). This CDR3 has 16 residues. V dropped 0 bases and J dropped 3 bases, with 14 bases sitting between them. Germline V lookup: CDR1 MNHEY, CDR2 SVGAGI. For the CDR3, the DNA is TGTGCCAGCAGTTACTCACGGACGGGGGGATACACTGAAGCTTTCTTT. Protein product: CASSYSRTGGYTEAFF.

The chain uses TRBV9 and TRBJ2-5, with D possibly TRBD2 on 7 matching bases. Trimming left V 0 bases short and J 5 bases short, with 11 bases between. CDR1 SGDLS and CDR2 YYNGEE come from the germline V gene. The CDR3 spans 14 residues. The CDR3 coding sequence is TGTGCCAGCAGCGTAGTGGGGGGGCCCGAGACCCAGTACTTC. Residues: CASSVVGGPETQYF.

The chain combines TRBV4-1 with TRBJ2-2; D gene unclear. V shed 5 bases and J shed 1 base, with 8 bases lying between them. The germline CDR1 and CDR2 sequences are MGHRA and YSYEKL. The CDR3 runs to 14 residues. This CDR3 is CASSFRQNTGELFF. The CDR3 DNA reads TGCGCCAGCAGCTTCCGACAGAACACCGGGGAGCTGTTTTTT.

V and J are TRBV5-1 and TRBJ1-6, with 7 bases aligning to TRBD1. The germline gives CDR1 SGHRS, CDR2 YFSETQ. V trimming: 0 bases; J trimming: 10 bases; junction bases outside the gene matches: 10. The CDR3 runs to 16 residues. The CDR3, as DNA: TGCGCCAGCAGCTTGGCCCCAACAGGGGCTAAATCACCCCTCCACTTT. This sequence encodes CASSLAPTGAKSPLHF.

The chain uses TRBV19 and TRBJ1-5; TRBD1 aligns across 9 bases. Trimming took 4 bases from V and 4 from J; bases not matched to a gene: 5. Germline V CDR1 and CDR2: LNHDA, SQIVND (reference sequence). CDR3 length: 15 residues. The CDR3 is CASSTHRGPNQPQHF. CDR3 DNA: TGTGCCAGTAGTACCCACAGGGGGCCGAATCAGCCCCAGCATTTT. Filled out from reference TRBV19 and TRBJ1-5, the complete variable domain reads DGGITQSPKYLFRKEGQNVTLSCEQNLNHDAMYWYRQDPGQGLRLIYYSQIVNDFQKGDIAEGYSVSREKKESFPLTVTSAQKNPTAFYLCASSTHRGPNQPQHFGDGTRLSIL.

The chain couples TRBV14 to TRBJ2-1, with TRBD1 as a possible D gene (6 bases). Between the trimmed V and J ends, which lost 3 bases and 2 bases, there was a span of 11 bases. The CDR3 totals 15 residues. Germline CDR1 and CDR2: SGHDN and FVKESK. The CDR3 reads CASSHPGVPYNEQFF. The CDR3 DNA is TGTGCCAGCAGCCATCCAGGGGTTCCCTACAATGAGCAGTTCTTC.

This clone was seen once. This chain links TRBV28 with TRBJ2-1, with 9 nucleotides matching TRBD1. The length of the CDR3 is 14 residues. J lost 5 bases, V lost 6 bases, and 5 bases had no gene match. CDR1 and CDR2 from the germline V gene are MDHEN and SYDVKM. CDR3 region: CASRSGQGHNEQFF. CDR3 DNA: TGTGCCAGCAGATCGGGACAGGGCCACAATGAGCAGTTCTTC.

This chain connects TRBV4-2 to TRBJ1-6; 8 bases match TRBD1. The CDR3 spans 14 residues. After removal of 1 base from V and 10 bases from J, the junction contained 3 bases not matched to a gene. The germline V gene has CDR1 LGHNA and CDR2 YNFKEQ. The CDR3 region is CASSQGTGFSPLHF. The CDR3 bases are TGTGCCAGCAGCCAAGGGACAGGGTTCTCACCCCTCCACTTT.

V is TRBV14 and J is TRBJ2-7, with 8 positions matching TRBD1. CDR3 length: 12 residues. The ends lost 8 bases at V and 3 bases at J; junction bases unmatched: 3. Germline lookup yields CDR1 SGHDN and CDR2 FVKESK. The CDR3 region has the DNA TGTGCCAGCTCGGGACAGGTCTACGAGCAGTACTTC. This gives the protein CASSGQVYEQYF.

The chain carries TRBV7-2 and TRBJ2-4, with TRBD1 as a possible D gene (6 bases). CDR3 length: 15 residues. Deletions cut 2 bases from V and 0 bases from J, with 8 bases between. Germline V gene sequence: CDR1 SGHTA, CDR2 FQGNSA. The CDR3 protein is CASSLLQGAKNIQYF. The CDR3 nucleotides are TGTGCCAGCAGCTTATTACAGGGAGCCAAAAACATTCAGTACTTC.

The chain joins TRBV2 to TRBJ1-4; D remains unclear. Germline V gives CDR1 SNHLY, CDR2 FYNNEI. The CDR3 has 15 amino acids. The V gene lost 6 bases and the J gene lost 2 bases, with 13 bases spanning the gap. CDR3 DNA: TGTGCCAGCAGGCCTAGTAGTGGGACTAATGAAAAACTGTTTTTT. Amino acid sequence: CASRPSSGTNEKLFF.

V is TRBV6-2 or TRBV6-3 and J is TRBJ2-4; TRBD1 agrees at 7 bases. Germline V gene sequence: CDR1 MNHEY, CDR2 SVGEGT. There are 18 residues in the CDR3. The ends lost 0 bases at V and 0 bases at J; junction bases unmatched: 8. The CDR3 sequence: CASSYSRYDREAKNIQYF. As DNA, the CDR3 is TGTGCCAGCAGTTACTCGAGATACGACAGGGAAGCCAAAAACATTCAGTACTTC.

This clone was recorded once. The chain carries TRBV10-3 and TRBJ2-7, with 7 bases identical to TRBD1. V lost 8 bases and J lost 5; bases outside the gene matches: 12. This CDR3 comprises 14 residues. Germline CDR1 and CDR2: ENHRY and SYGVKD. The CDR3 here is CAISPGQSTDEQYF. CDR3 sequence (DNA): TGTGCCATCTCACCGGGACAGTCAACCGACGAGCAGTACTTC.

The chain links TRBV11-3 to TRBJ2-7; unclear D gene. Trimming removed 5 bases from V and 0 bases from J, with 5 bases in between. The CDR3 spans 12 residues. Germline assignment: CDR1 SGHNT and CDR2 YENEEA. The CDR3: CASSQSSYEQYF. In DNA, the CDR3 is TGTGCCAGCAGCCAATCCTCCTACGAGCAGTACTTC.

The chain recombines TRBV28 with TRBJ1-1, with 8 nucleotides matching TRBD1. The CDR3 has 12 amino acids. The germline gives CDR1 MDHEN, CDR2 SYDVKM. J lost 8 bases, V lost 7 bases, and 6 bases had no gene match. The CDR3 loop reads CASIPRTGEAFF. DNA of the CDR3: TGTGCCAGCATCCCACGGACAGGGGAAGCTTTCTTT.

The chain is built from TRBV20-1 and TRBJ1-3; unclear D gene. CDR1 is DFQATT, CDR2 SNEGSKA, per germline (reference sequence). Trimming took 3 bases from V and 0 from J, leaving 12 bases between them. The CDR3 sequence is 15 residues long. The CDR3 DNA reads TGCAGTGCTAGTATGGGCCCCTCCTCTGGAAACACCATATATTTT. Amino acid sequence: CSASMGPSSGNTIYF.

The J gene is TRBJ1-3, the V gene TRBV7-9, with 7 positions matching TRBD1. The CDR3 length is 15 residues. Germline CDR1 and CDR2: SEHNR and FQNEAQ (reference sequence). Trimming at V came to 4 bases and at J to 0 bases, leaving 3 bases not matched to a gene. This chain's CDR3 is CASSSGQLSGNTIYF. The CDR3 region has the DNA TGTGCCAGCAGCTCGGGACAGCTCTCTGGAAACACCATATATTTT.

Comment on this clone: The same CDR3 can be traced to other DNA sequences in this sample. This chain joins TRBV5-1 and TRBJ2-2; D remains ambiguous. In germline, CDR1 is SGHRS, CDR2 YFSETQ. There are 14 residues in the CDR3. Between the trimmed V and J ends, which lost 0 bases and 2 bases, there was a span of 5 bases. This CDR3 reads CASSLGGNTGELFF. The CDR3 DNA sequence: TGCGCCAGCAGCTTGGGCGGAAACACCGGGGAGCTGTTTTTT. Looking up the rest from reference TRBV5-1 and TRBJ2-2 gives the full variable domain: KAGVTQTPRYLIKTRGQQVTLSCSPISGHRSVSWYQQTPGQGLQFLFEYFSETQRNKGNFPGRFSGRQFSNSRSEMNVSTLELGDSALYLCASSLGGNTGELFFGEGSRLTVL.